The 3 T cell receptor beta chains in this list originate from one sample, sequenced in a study of T cells in localized non-small cell lung cancer. Generated by immunoSEQ multiplex PCR, the TCRdb table keeps only in-frame clones and is missing some. The table shows 75,000 to 95,000 clones, with roughly 75% occurring only once. Source: PBMCs, taken before any cancer treatment. The receptors derive from a man aged 40-75 years with stage II squamous cell lung carcinoma.

The chain employs TRBV9 and TRBJ1-2; no definite D call. CDR3 length: 14 amino acids. Germline values: CDR1 SGDLS, CDR2 YYNGEE. Trimming removed 0 bases from V and 4 bases from J, with 10 bases in between. CDR3 amino acids: CASSVEEQPYGYTF. CDR3 bases: TGTGCCAGCAGCGTAGAGGAACAGCCCTATGGCTACACCTTC.

This clone was seen only a few times. The chain joins TRBV30 to TRBJ1-4; no definite D call. The CDR3 runs to 14 residues. The V end was cut by 0 bases, the J end by 2 bases, with 7 bases between. Germline CDR1 reads GTSNPN; CDR2 reads SVGIG (reference sequence). CDR3 in DNA: TGTGCCTGGAGTGTTGGGAGTACTAATGAAAAACTGTTTTTT. It is translated as CAWSVGSTNEKLFF.

The V gene is TRBV28, the J gene TRBJ2-7, with D perhaps TRBD2 (7 bases). The CDR3 consists of 15 residues. V lost 4 bases and J 4 bases, leaving 17 bases between the germline ends. Germline V CDR1 and CDR2: MDHEN, SYDVKM. The CDR3 nucleotides are TGTGCCAGCAGTTCCGGGCGGGGGCCGGTGTACGAGCAGTACTTC. This sequence encodes CASSSGRGPVYEQYF. Combining the CDR3 with reference TRBV28 and TRBJ2-7 gives the whole variable domain DVKVTQSSRYLVKRTGEKVFLECVQDMDHENMFWYRQDPGLGLRLIYFSYDVKMKEKGDIPEGYSVSREKKERFSLILESASTNQTSMYLCASSSGRGPVYEQYFGPGTRLTVT.